These 22 T cell receptor beta chains originate from one sample sequenced in a study of blood T cell repertoires in COVID-19 (TCRdb year 2020). Libraries came from the immunoSEQ multiplex PCR assay. TCRdb took over this immuneACCESS table, retaining in-frame rearrangements with V and J assigned. Such tables are incomplete; in checked studies, under half of the missing clones stem from an unresolved V gene, and the remainder is unexplained. The sample profile shows tens of thousands of clones; 85% to 95% of them were found once. The ten largest make up under 6% of the sample. What was sequenced was peripheral blood. Source of these receptors: a human donor in a cohort sampled during active COVID-19.

V is TRBV7-6 and J is TRBJ1-4, with 9 nucleotides matching TRBD1. The length of the CDR3 is 16 residues. Trimming removed 5 bases from V and 5 bases from J; junction bases left unmatched: 9. Germline loops: CDR1 SGHVS, CDR2 FNYEAQ. This CDR3 reads CASSARQGVRNEKLFF. The CDR3 region has the DNA TGTGCCAGCAGCGCTCGACAGGGGGTTCGCAATGAAAAACTGTTTTTT.

This chain joins TRBV6-5 and TRBJ2-7; D perhaps matches TRBD2 (5 bases). Trimming cost V 4 bases and J 0 bases, with 13 bases left between them. The germline V gene has CDR1 MNHEY and CDR2 SVGAGI. The CDR3 sequence is 15 residues long. The CDR3 DNA is TGTGCCAGCAGTTTTTCGGGATGGGGCTCCTACGAGCAGTACTTC. Amino acids: CASSFSGWGSYEQYF.

The chain has TRBV4-1 and TRBJ2-5; 8 bases are a match to TRBD2. Germline V gene data show CDR1 as MGHRA and CDR2 as YSYEKL. V lost 0 bases, J lost 1 base, and 4 bases stayed unmatched. This CDR3 comprises 16 residues. The CDR3 region is CASSQDRGGIQETQYF. CDR3 sequence (DNA): TGCGCCAGCAGCCAAGATCGGGGGGGAATCCAAGAGACCCAGTACTTC.

The chain employs TRBV11-2 and TRBJ2-1; the D gene is possibly TRBD1 (6 bases). This CDR3 has 12 residues. V shed 1 base and J shed 14 bases, with 12 bases lying between them. Germline CDR1 and CDR2: SGHAT and FQNNGV. The CDR3 loop reads CASSLGNRDKFF. In nucleotides, the CDR3 is TGTGCCAGCAGCTTAGGGAACCGGGACAAGTTCTTC.

The chain links TRBV6-2 or TRBV6-3 to TRBJ1-6, with D unresolved. The V end lost 6 bases, the J end lost 9 bases, and 21 bases lay between the germline ends. This CDR3 is built from 16 residues. CDR1 is MNHEY, CDR2 SVGEGT, per germline. The CDR3 protein is CASSPVGSRRTSPLHF. CDR3 bases: TGTGCCAGCAGCCCCGTCGGGTCAAGGCGTACTTCACCCCTCCACTTT.

The gene calls are TRBV6-1 and TRBJ2-7, with 13 bases matching TRBD2. The CDR3 runs to 16 residues. V gave up 4 bases and J gave up 0 bases; unmatched junction bases: 3. CDR1 and CDR2 from the germline V gene are MNHNS and SASEGT. The CDR3 spells CASSVGLAGTSYEQYF. DNA for the CDR3: TGTGCCAGCAGTGTGGGACTAGCGGGGACCTCCTACGAGCAGTACTTC.

The gene calls are TRBV6-1 and TRBJ1-2; maybe TRBD1 (5 bases). The germline CDR1 and CDR2 sequences are MNHNS and SASEGT. V was pared by 3 bases and J by 0 bases, with 11 bases between. The CDR3 is 15 residues long. The CDR3 DNA reads TGTGCCAGCAGTGATGCGGCAGGGACTAACTATGGCTACACCTTC. Its translation is CASSDAAGTNYGYTF.

The V gene is TRBV5-6, the J gene TRBJ2-3, with 7 nucleotides matching TRBD2. The trim removed 0 bases at V and 5 bases at J, leaving 6 bases unmatched. CDR3 length: 15 amino acids. Germline CDR1 and CDR2: SGHDT and YYEEEE. The CDR3 DNA reads as TGTGCCAGCAGCTTGGCTTTTGCGGGAGTAGATACGCAGTATTTT. Its translation: CASSLAFAGVDTQYF.

The gene calls are TRBV7-2 and TRBJ2-2, with 8 bases fitting TRBD1. Germline V gives CDR1 SGHTA, CDR2 FQGNSA. The length of the CDR3 is 16 residues. Unmatched junction bases numbered 4, after V lost 1 base and J lost 3 bases. CDR3 sequence: CASSLGTGTYTGELFF. CDR3 DNA sequence: TGTGCCAGCAGCTTAGGGACAGGGACATACACCGGGGAGCTGTTTTTT. The entire variable domain, with the rest obtained from reference TRBV7-2 and TRBJ2-2, is as follows: GAGVSQSPSNKVTEKGKDVELRCDPISGHTALYWYRQSLGQGLEFLIYFQGNSAPDKSGLPSDRFSAERTGGSVSTLTIQRTQQEDSAVYLCASSLGTGTYTGELFFGEGSRLTVL.

This clone was observed a handful of times. The rearrangement links TRBV4-1 to TRBJ2-3; perhaps TRBD2 as D (6 bases). CDR1 is MGHRA and CDR2 is YSYEKL in the germline V gene. Trimming pared 3 bases from V and 0 bases from J, leaving 25 bases between. CDR3 length: 20 residues. The CDR3 loop reads CASSHPLWGGETTSTDTQYF. As DNA, the CDR3 is TGCGCCAGCAGCCACCCGCTTTGGGGCGGGGAGACCACTAGCACAGATACGCAGTATTTT.

The chain couples TRBV11-2 to TRBJ1-4; weak D call: TRBD1 (6 bases). CDR3 length: 14 residues. Per the germline V gene, CDR1 is SGHAT and CDR2 is FQNNGV. V lost 3 bases and J lost 8, with 13 bases in between. CDR3 region: CASSLGRGQEKLFF. For the CDR3, the DNA is TGTGCCAGCAGCTTGGGGCGGGGGCAGGAAAAACTGTTTTTT.

The rearrangement joins TRBV5-6 to TRBJ2-7; 8 nucleotides agree with TRBD2. The CDR3 contains 15 residues. Germline CDR1 is SGHDT and CDR2 is YYEEEE. J lost 3 bases, V lost 0 bases, and 5 bases had no gene match. This CDR3 reads CASSLEREWVYEQYF. CDR3 coding DNA: TGTGCCAGCAGCTTGGAGCGGGAGTGGGTCTACGAGCAGTACTTC.

This sequence joins TRBV7-2 and TRBJ2-3, with D tentatively TRBD2 (6 bases). The CDR3 has 14 residues. V was pared by 1 base and J by 8 bases, with 13 bases between. Germline V gene sequence: CDR1 SGHTA, CDR2 FQGNSA. The CDR3 coding sequence is TGTGCCAGCAGCTTAGGGGGGGAGCCTGGTACGCAGTATTTT. As protein: CASSLGGEPGTQYF.

The chain couples TRBV9 to TRBJ1-2, with TRBD1 matching over 9 bases. Per germline, CDR1 SGDLS and CDR2 YYNGEE. The length of the CDR3 is 14 residues. After removal of 0 bases from V and 7 bases from J, the junction contained 4 bases not matched to a gene. The CDR3 sequence is CASSVDGTGSGYTF. The DNA for the CDR3 is TGTGCCAGCAGCGTAGATGGGACAGGGAGTGGCTACACCTTC. Supplemented by reference TRBV9 and TRBJ1-2, the full variable domain reads DSGVTQTPKHLITATGQRVTLRCSPRSGDLSVYWYQQSLDQGLQFLIQYYNGEERAKGNILERFSAQQFPDLHSELNLSSLELGDSALYFCASSVDGTGSGYTFGSGTRLTVV.

This chain connects TRBV7-3 to TRBJ2-6, with D perhaps TRBD2 (5 bases). This CDR3 contains 17 residues. V dropped 0 bases and J dropped 1 base, with 10 bases sitting between them. CDR1 is SGHTA, CDR2 FQGTGA, per germline. CDR3: CASSLTSPGSGANVLTF. The CDR3 region has the DNA TGTGCCAGCAGCTTAACGAGTCCGGGATCTGGGGCCAACGTCCTGACTTTC.

CDR3 bases: TGCGCCAGCAGCCAAGTCCCACAGGAGAACAATCCTCCTACCTATGGCTACACCTTC. Translation: CASSQVPQENNPPTYGYTF. The V call is TRBV4-1, the J call TRBJ1-2; D might be TRBD1 (5 bases). The ends were cut back, 1 base at V and 4 bases at J, with 25 bases in the middle. There are 19 residues in the CDR3. In germline, CDR1 is MGHRA, CDR2 YSYEKL.

The rearrangement uses TRBV7-8 and TRBJ2-1, with TRBD2 matching 13 bases. Germline V gene data show CDR1 as SGHVS and CDR2 as FQNEAQ. Unmatched junction bases numbered 6, after V lost 0 bases and J lost 4 bases. The CDR3 is made up of 18 amino acids. CDR3 DNA: TGTGCCAGCAGCTTAGCGCGGCGACTAGCGGGAGGTTACAATGAGCAGTTCTTC. Its protein is CASSLARRLAGGYNEQFF.

This clone came up once. The V call is TRBV19, the J call TRBJ1-2; D gene unclear. The V gene's germline CDR1 is LNHDA and CDR2 SQIVND (reference sequence). V was trimmed by 0 bases and J by 2 bases, leaving 7 bases between them. The CDR3 covers 14 residues. CDR3: CASSIEGGNYGYTF. The CDR3 DNA sequence: TGTGCCAGTAGTATAGAGGGCGGGAACTATGGCTACACCTTC. Complete variable domain (other parts from reference TRBV19 and TRBJ1-2): DGGITQSPKYLFRKEGQNVTLSCEQNLNHDAMYWYRQDPGQGLRLIYYSQIVNDFQKGDIAEGYSVSREKKESFPLTVTSAQKNPTAFYLCASSIEGGNYGYTFGSGTRLTVV.

DNA for the CDR3: TGTGCCAGCAGCCTCGGGACAGGGAGCGGGGAGCTGTTTTTT. Translation gives CASSLGTGSGELFF. This sequence joins TRBV7-3 and TRBJ2-2, with 9 positions matching TRBD1. J was trimmed by 7 bases and V by 5 bases; bases with no gene match: 5. The CDR3 loop spans 14 amino acids. In germline, CDR1 is SGHTA, CDR2 FQGTGA.

This sequence joins TRBV28 and TRBJ2-6; D gene ambiguous. There are 15 residues in the CDR3. Germline CDR1 is MDHEN and CDR2 is SYDVKM. With 1 base removed from V and 1 base from J, the gap between germline ends came to 5 bases. This chain's CDR3 is CASSLFLSGANVLTF. CDR3 nucleotide sequence: TGTGCCAGCAGTTTATTCTTGTCTGGGGCCAACGTCCTGACTTTC.

The CDR3 bases are TGTGCCAGCTCACCAAACGGTATTCTAGCCAAAAACATTCAGTACTTC. It specifies CASSPNGILAKNIQYF. This chain uses TRBV18 with TRBJ2-4; D ambiguous. The CDR3 spans 16 residues. The germline V and J ends were trimmed by 2 bases and 0 bases, with 11 bases remaining between them. Germline assignment: CDR1 KGHSH and CDR2 LQKENI.

The V call is TRBV20-1, the J call TRBJ1-1, with 8 nucleotides matching TRBD1. V shed 3 bases and J 0 bases; nucleotides not matched to a gene: 3. In germline, CDR1 is DFQATT, CDR2 SNEGSKA (reference sequence). The CDR3 contains 14 residues. In DNA, the CDR3 is TGCAGTGCTAGTAGACAGGGGATGAACACTGAAGCTTTCTTT. This encodes CSASRQGMNTEAFF.